This T cell receptor beta chain was retrieved from a study of CD8 T cells in ankylosing spondylitis. As regards this clonotype: The antigen remains undetermined.

The study's findings and limits: Peripheral blood samples showed relatively rare disease-linked clones, and these clones were CD8+. Earlier literature documents some of the motif variants in reactive arthritis synovial fluid and blood. The clones that were linked to disease were reported to be significantly enriched in matched synovial fluid samples from ankylosing spondylitis patients.

Germline-derived CDR1 and CDR2 are DFQATT and SNEGSKA (reference sequence). This CDR3 is 13 amino acids long. The V gene end was trimmed by 4 bases and the J gene end by 1 base; junction bases not matched to a gene: 3. Molecular-barcoded quantitative 5'-RACE produced these TCR beta libraries. One entry per CDR3 protein results from TCRdb running MiXCR on the 5' RACE reads. The sample contains around 150,000 distinct CDR3 sequences, roughly 6.6% of which appear only once. Source material: blood, either unsorted or a sorted T cell fraction (not recorded which). The chain recombines TRBV20-1 with TRBJ2-5, with 7 nucleotides matching TRBD1. The sequence derives from a female donor with ankylosing spondylitis or in good health (not recorded which). This CDR3 reads CSAIQGFQETQYF. The CDR3 region has the DNA TGCAGTGCTATACAGGGGTTCCAAGAGACCCAGTACTTC.